This TCR beta chain was captured by sequencing in a study of cytomegalovirus exposure and HLA in healthy donors. Study outcomes and limitations: A subsequent analysis found that TCR clusters from the first cohort also tended to co-occur in the approximately 110 validation repertoires, with around 94% of cluster scores above 0.

About this clone: Antigen: not known.

Produced via immunoSEQ multiplex PCR; TCRdb's table is partial and in-frame only. Of around 200,000 clones listed, around 82% were seen once; the top ten hold around 2.8%. V was clipped by 2 bases and J by 0 bases; unmatched bases: 7. The CDR3 has 18 residues. Germline CDR1 is LNHNV and CDR2 is YYDKDF (reference sequence). While the first cohort had 600 to 800 subjects, the donors belonged to the separate validation cohort of more than 95 subjects. The clonotype comes from a woman under 30 in good health and CMV-seropositive. The chain employs TRBV15 and TRBJ2-1; 10 nucleotides agree with TRBD2. Source material: PBMCs. This CDR3 is CATSRPPGLANSYNEQFF. The CDR3 region has the DNA TGTGCCACCAGCAGACCGCCGGGACTAGCGAACTCCTACAATGAGCAGTTCTTC.